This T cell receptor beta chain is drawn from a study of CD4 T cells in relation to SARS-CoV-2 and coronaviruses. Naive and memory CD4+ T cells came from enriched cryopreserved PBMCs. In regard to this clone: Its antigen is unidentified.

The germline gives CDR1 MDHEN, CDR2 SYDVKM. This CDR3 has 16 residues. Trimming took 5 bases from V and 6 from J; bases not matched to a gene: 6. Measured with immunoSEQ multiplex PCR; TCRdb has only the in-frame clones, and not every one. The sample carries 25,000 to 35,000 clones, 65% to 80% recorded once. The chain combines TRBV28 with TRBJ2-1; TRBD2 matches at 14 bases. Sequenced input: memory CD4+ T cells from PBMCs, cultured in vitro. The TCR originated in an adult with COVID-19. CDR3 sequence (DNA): TGTGCCAGCAGTCTACCCGGGACTAGCGGGAGCAATGAGCAGTTCTTC. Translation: CASSLPGTSGSNEQFF. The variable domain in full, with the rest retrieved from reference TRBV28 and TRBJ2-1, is DVKVTQSSRYLVKRTGEKVFLECVQDMDHENMFWYRQDPGLGLRLIYFSYDVKMKEKGDIPEGYSVSREKKERFSLILESASTNQTSMYLCASSLPGTSGSNEQFFGPGTRLTVL.